These 15 T cell receptor beta chains were all obtained from the same sample, sequenced in a study of radiotherapy plus CTLA-4 blockade in lung cancer. Sequenced by immunoSEQ multiplex PCR; TCRdb stores in-frame clones only, minus some. The top ten clones hold about 0.95% of a sample with 81,000 or so clones, around nine tenths of them seen once. This material consisted of peripheral blood, taken from a patient treated with radiotherapy plus ipilimumab. These receptors were taken from a human donor with non-small cell lung cancer who had stable disease on radiotherapy plus ipilimumab.

The rearrangement uses TRBV29-1 and TRBJ1-1; possible D gene TRBD1, 6 bases. The CDR3 has 14 residues. Germline CDR1 reads SQVTM; CDR2 reads ANQGSEA. V shed 2 bases and J shed 4 bases, with 14 bases lying between them. This CDR3 reads CSVERGEGGTEAFF. The CDR3 DNA reads TGCAGCGTTGAAAGGGGGGAGGGCGGCACTGAAGCTTTCTTT. Combining the CDR3 with reference TRBV29-1 and TRBJ1-1 gives the whole variable domain SAVISQKPSRDICQRGTSLTIQCQVDSQVTMMFWYRQQPGQSLTLIATANQGSEATYESGFVIDKFPISRPNLTFSTLTVSNMSPEDSSIYLCSVERGEGGTEAFFGQGTRLTVV.

This clone was seen a few times. This chain's CDR3 is CASRATNEKLFF. In DNA, the CDR3 is TGTGCCAGCAGGGCAACTAATGAAAAACTGTTTTTT. The chain employs TRBV6-1 and TRBJ1-4; the D is unclear. In germline, CDR1 is MNHNS, CDR2 SASEGT. V was trimmed by 6 bases and J by 0 bases, leaving 2 bases between them. The CDR3 consists of 12 residues.

The chain employs TRBV25-1 and TRBJ1-2; a possible D gene is TRBD1 (5 bases). Germline CDR1 is MGHDK and CDR2 is SYGVNS. Trimming took off 3 bases at V and 6 bases at J, with 11 bases between the two ends. The CDR3 runs to 13 residues. The CDR3 reads CASSDPGHDGYTF. The CDR3 bases are TGTGCCAGCAGTGACCCTGGACATGATGGCTACACCTTC.

V is TRBV7-2 and J is TRBJ1-5; D uncertain. Germline values: CDR1 SGHTA, CDR2 FQGNSA. This CDR3 contains 13 residues. Trimming cost V 5 bases and J 0 bases, with 5 bases left between them. The CDR3 DNA follows: TGTGCCAGCAGCCCCCGTAGCAATCAGCCCCAGCATTTT. Residues: CASSPRSNQPQHF.

This clone was seen just once. The rearrangement uses TRBV7-6 and TRBJ2-5, with TRBD1 matching over 8 bases. This CDR3 is 12 amino acids long. With V trimmed by 6 bases and J by 4 bases, 1 base remained unmatched. The germline V gene has CDR1 SGHVS and CDR2 FNYEAQ. The CDR3 loop is CASRDRAETQYF. In DNA form, the CDR3 reads TGTGCCAGCAGGGACAGGGCAGAGACCCAGTACTTC.

In this sample, this clone turned up a few times. The CDR3 protein is CASRPGWGRQETQYF. CDR3 coding DNA: TGTGCCAGCAGGCCAGGGTGGGGACGACAAGAGACCCAGTACTTC. The V gene is TRBV28, the J gene TRBJ2-5; D is perhaps TRBD1 or TRBD2 (5 bases each). The V end was cut by 6 bases, the J end by 2 bases, with 16 bases between. The CDR3 consists of 15 residues. The germline V gene has CDR1 MDHEN and CDR2 SYDVKM.

This chain uses TRBV28 with TRBJ2-3; 9 bases fit TRBD1. Germline assignment: CDR1 MDHEN and CDR2 SYDVKM. The CDR3 consists of 15 residues. The V segment lost 6 bases and the J segment 1 base; nucleotides outside the gene matches: 5. CDR3: CASSEQGAGTDTQYF. CDR3 bases: TGTGCCAGCAGCGAACAGGGGGCCGGCACAGATACGCAGTATTTT.

This clone was counted between two and nine times. The rearrangement joins TRBV4-1 to TRBJ2-1; 8 nucleotides match TRBD2. Germline CDR1 and CDR2: MGHRA and YSYEKL. With 0 bases clipped from V and 6 bases from J, the junction kept 16 bases outside the gene matches. The CDR3 loop spans 19 amino acids. The DNA for the CDR3 is TGCGCCAGCAGCCAAGAGTCCCGAGCGACGGGGGGGCGACGCAATGAGCAGTTCTTC. It encodes CASSQESRATGGRRNEQFF.

CDR3 loop: CASSYLQGADTEAFF. As DNA, the CDR3 is TGTGCCAGCAGTTACCTTCAGGGGGCAGACACTGAAGCTTTCTTT. The chain uses TRBV6-5 and TRBJ1-1; 8 bases line up with TRBD1. Germline V gives CDR1 MNHEY, CDR2 SVGAGI. This CDR3 is 15 amino acids long. V was pared by 2 bases and J by 3 bases, with 5 bases of the junction left unmatched.

This clone was found once. The rearrangement links TRBV28 to TRBJ2-7, with D possibly called TRBD1 or TRBD2 (5 bases each). Per the germline V gene, CDR1 is MDHEN and CDR2 is SYDVKM. V lost 6 bases and J lost 0, with 21 bases in between. The CDR3 length is 17 residues. The CDR3 nucleotides read TGTGCCAGCAGCACTAGGGGTACCGGGACCCTCTCCTACGAGCAGTACTTC. Translating it yields CASSTRGTGTLSYEQYF.

The chain recombines TRBV9 with TRBJ2-7; 8 bases map to TRBD1. Germline V gives CDR1 SGDLS, CDR2 YYNGEE. CDR3 length: 15 residues. J lost 4 bases, V lost 0 bases, and 6 bases had no gene match. The CDR3 region is CASSVEDRVLYEQYF. CDR3 coding DNA: TGTGCCAGCAGCGTAGAGGACAGGGTGCTTTACGAGCAGTACTTC.

The chain has TRBV30 and TRBJ1-3, with D perhaps matching TRBD1 (5 bases). The germline V gene encodes CDR1 GTSNPN and CDR2 SVGIG (reference sequence). V was trimmed by 2 bases and J by 4 bases, leaving 15 bases between them. There are 15 residues in the CDR3. CDR3 nucleotide sequence: TGTGCCTGGAGTACGAGGGGAGGTGTGGGAAACACCATATATTTT. Translated: CAWSTRGGVGNTIYF.

In its sample, this clone was seen a few times. The chain employs TRBV30 and TRBJ1-2; tentative D call: TRBD1 (6 bases). The germline V gene has CDR1 GTSNPN and CDR2 SVGIG (reference sequence). Trimming pared 0 bases from V and 7 bases from J, leaving 18 bases between. CDR3 length: 15 amino acids. The CDR3: CAWSVWFLAGVGYTF. The CDR3, as DNA: TGTGCCTGGAGTGTATGGTTTCTGGCAGGGGTTGGCTACACCTTC.

The rearrangement links TRBV5-1 to TRBJ2-1, with 15 bases that match TRBD2. V gave up 4 bases and J gave up 6 bases; unmatched junction bases: 5. The CDR3 is 16 residues long. Germline-derived CDR1 and CDR2 are SGHRS and YFSETQ. Here the CDR3 DNA reads TGCGCCAGCAGCCTCCGGACTAGCGGGGGGGCCAATGAGCAGTTCTTC. Encoded protein: CASSLRTSGGANEQFF. The variable domain in full, completed from reference TRBV5-1 and TRBJ2-1, reads KAGVTQTPRYLIKTRGQQVTLSCSPISGHRSVSWYQQTPGQGLQFLFEYFSETQRNKGNFPGRFSGRQFSNSRSEMNVSTLELGDSALYLCASSLRTSGGANEQFFGPGTRLTVL.

This sequence joins TRBV5-1 and TRBJ2-3; D is unclear. Germline V lookup: CDR1 SGHRS, CDR2 YFSETQ. The CDR3 is 17 residues long. Trimming removed 4 bases from V and 4 bases from J, with 22 bases in between. CDR3 sequence: CASSPSDLGIWADTQYF. DNA of the CDR3: TGCGCCAGCAGCCCTTCCGACCTAGGGATCTGGGCAGATACGCAGTATTTT. The variable domain in full, with the rest retrieved from reference TRBV5-1 and TRBJ2-3, is KAGVTQTPRYLIKTRGQQVTLSCSPISGHRSVSWYQQTPGQGLQFLFEYFSETQRNKGNFPGRFSGRQFSNSRSEMNVSTLELGDSALYLCASSPSDLGIWADTQYFGPGTRLTVL.